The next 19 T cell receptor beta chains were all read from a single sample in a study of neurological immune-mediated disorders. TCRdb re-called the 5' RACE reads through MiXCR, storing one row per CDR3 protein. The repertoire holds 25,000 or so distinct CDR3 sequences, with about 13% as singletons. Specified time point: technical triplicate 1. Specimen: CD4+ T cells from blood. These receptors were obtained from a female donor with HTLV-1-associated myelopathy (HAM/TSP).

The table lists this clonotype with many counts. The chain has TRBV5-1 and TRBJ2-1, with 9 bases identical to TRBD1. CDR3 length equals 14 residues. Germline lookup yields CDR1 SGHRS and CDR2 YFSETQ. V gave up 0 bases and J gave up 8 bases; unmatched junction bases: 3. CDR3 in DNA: TGCGCCAGCAGCTTGGGGGACAGGGTTGATGAGCAGTTCTTC. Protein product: CASSLGDRVDEQFF. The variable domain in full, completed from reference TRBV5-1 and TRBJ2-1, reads KAGVTQTPRYLIKTRGQQVTLSCSPISGHRSVSWYQQTPGQGLQFLFEYFSETQRNKGNFPGRFSGRQFSNSRSEMNVSTLELGDSALYLCASSLGDRVDEQFFGPGTRLTVL.

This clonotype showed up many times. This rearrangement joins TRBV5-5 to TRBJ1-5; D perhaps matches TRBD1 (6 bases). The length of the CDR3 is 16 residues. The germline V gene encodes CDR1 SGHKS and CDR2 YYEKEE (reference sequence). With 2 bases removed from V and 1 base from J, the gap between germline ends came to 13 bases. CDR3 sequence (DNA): TGTGCCAGCAGCTTTGGACAGCCTGGCAGCAATCAGCCCCAGCATTTT. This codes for CASSFGQPGSNQPQHF.

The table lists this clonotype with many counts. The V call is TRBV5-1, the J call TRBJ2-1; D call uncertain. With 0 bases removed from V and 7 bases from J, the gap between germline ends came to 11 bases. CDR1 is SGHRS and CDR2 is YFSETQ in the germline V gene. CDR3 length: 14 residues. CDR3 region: CASSLAATSNEQFF. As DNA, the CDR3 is TGCGCCAGCAGCTTGGCCGCAACGTCTAATGAGCAGTTCTTC.

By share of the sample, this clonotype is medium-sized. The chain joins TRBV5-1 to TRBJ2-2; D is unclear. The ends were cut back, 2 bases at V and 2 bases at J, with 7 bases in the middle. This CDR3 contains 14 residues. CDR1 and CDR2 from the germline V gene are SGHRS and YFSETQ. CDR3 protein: CASSFDVNTGELFF. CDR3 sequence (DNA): TGCGCCAGCAGCTTTGACGTTAACACCGGGGAGCTGTTTTTT.

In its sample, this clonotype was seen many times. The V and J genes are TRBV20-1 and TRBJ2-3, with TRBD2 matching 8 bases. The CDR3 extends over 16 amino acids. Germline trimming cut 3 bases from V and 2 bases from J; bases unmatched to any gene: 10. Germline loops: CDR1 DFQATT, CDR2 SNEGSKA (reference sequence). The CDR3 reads CSASPGAGASTDTQYF. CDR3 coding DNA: TGCAGTGCTAGCCCCGGAGCGGGGGCCTCCACAGATACGCAGTATTTT.

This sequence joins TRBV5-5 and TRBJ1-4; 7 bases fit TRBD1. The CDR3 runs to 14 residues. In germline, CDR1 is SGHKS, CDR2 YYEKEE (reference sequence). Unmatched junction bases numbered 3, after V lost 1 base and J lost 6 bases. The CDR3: CASSLSGGDEKLFF. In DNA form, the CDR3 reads TGTGCCAGCAGCTTGTCAGGGGGGGATGAAAAACTGTTTTTT.

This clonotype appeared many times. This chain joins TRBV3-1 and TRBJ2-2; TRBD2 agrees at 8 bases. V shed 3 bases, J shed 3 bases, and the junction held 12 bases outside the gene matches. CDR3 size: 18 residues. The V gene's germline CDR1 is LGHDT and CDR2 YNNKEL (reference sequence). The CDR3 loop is CASSHGRRSGSYTGELFF. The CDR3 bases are TGTGCCAGCAGCCATGGACGGCGCAGCGGGAGTTACACCGGGGAGCTGTTTTTT.

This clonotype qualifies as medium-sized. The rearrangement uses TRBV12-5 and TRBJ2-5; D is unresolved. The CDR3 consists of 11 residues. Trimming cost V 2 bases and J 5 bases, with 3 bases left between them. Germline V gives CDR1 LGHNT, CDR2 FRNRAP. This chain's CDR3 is CASGLLETQYF. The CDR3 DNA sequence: TGTGCTAGTGGTTTGCTGGAGACCCAGTACTTC.

CDR3 residues: CASTLAGSYEQYF. The DNA for the CDR3 is TGTGCCAGTACACTAGCGGGGTCCTACGAGCAGTACTTC. V usage is TRBV7-6 and J usage is TRBJ2-7; 10 nucleotides match TRBD2. Germline CDR1 reads SGHVS; CDR2 reads FNYEAQ. The V and J ends lost 9 bases and 1 base, in that order; junction bases with no gene match: 3. The CDR3 covers 13 residues.

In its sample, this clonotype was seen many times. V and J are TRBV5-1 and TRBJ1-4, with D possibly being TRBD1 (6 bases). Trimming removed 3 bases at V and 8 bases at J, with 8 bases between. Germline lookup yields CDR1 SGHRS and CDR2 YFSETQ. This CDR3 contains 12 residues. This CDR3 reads CASSSDREKLFF. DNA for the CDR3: TGCGCCAGCAGCTCCGACAGGGAAAAACTGTTTTTT.

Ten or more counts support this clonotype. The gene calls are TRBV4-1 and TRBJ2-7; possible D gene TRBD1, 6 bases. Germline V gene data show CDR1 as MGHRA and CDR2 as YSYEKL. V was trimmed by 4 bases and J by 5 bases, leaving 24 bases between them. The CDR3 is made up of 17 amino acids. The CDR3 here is CASSPRGQGLISHEQYF. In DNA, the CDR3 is TGCGCCAGCAGCCCTCGCGGCCAGGGGTTGATATCCCACGAGCAGTACTTC.

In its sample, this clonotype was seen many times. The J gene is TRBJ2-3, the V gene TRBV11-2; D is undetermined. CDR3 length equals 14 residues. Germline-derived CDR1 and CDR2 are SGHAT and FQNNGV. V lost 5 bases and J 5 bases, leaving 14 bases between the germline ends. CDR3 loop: CASSPTSTRDTQYF. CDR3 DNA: TGTGCCAGCAGCCCGACCTCGACAAGAGATACGCAGTATTTT.

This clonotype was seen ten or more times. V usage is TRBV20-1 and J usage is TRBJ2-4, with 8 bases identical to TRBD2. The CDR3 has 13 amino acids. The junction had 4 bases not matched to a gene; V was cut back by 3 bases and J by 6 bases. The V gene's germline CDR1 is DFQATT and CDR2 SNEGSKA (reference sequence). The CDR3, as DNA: TGCAGTGCTAGGTTCGGGGGGGGAAACATTCAGTACTTC. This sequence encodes CSARFGGGNIQYF.

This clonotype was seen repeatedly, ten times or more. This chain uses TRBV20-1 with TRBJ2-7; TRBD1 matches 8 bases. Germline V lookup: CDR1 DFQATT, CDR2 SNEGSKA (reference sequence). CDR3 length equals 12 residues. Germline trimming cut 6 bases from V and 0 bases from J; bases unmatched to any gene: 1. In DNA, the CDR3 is TGCAGTGCAACAGGGGGCTCCTACGAGCAGTACTTC. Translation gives CSATGGSYEQYF.

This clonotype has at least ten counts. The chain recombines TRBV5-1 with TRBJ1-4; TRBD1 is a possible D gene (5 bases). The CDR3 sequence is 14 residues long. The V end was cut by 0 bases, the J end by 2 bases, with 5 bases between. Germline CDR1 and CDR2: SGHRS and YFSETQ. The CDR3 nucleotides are TGCGCCAGCAGCTTGGCAGGGACTAATGAAAAACTGTTTTTT. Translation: CASSLAGTNEKLFF.

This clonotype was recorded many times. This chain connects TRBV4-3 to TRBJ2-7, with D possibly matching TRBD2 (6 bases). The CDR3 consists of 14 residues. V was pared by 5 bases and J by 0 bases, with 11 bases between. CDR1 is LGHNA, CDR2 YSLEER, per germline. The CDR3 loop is CASSARLVSYEQYF. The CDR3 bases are TGCGCCAGCAGCGCGAGACTAGTCTCCTACGAGCAGTACTTC.

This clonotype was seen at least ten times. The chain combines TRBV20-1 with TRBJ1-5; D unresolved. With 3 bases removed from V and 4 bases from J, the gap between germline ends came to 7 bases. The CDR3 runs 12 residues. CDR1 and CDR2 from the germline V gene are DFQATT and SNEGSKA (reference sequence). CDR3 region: CSASGGNQPQHF. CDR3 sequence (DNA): TGCAGTGCTAGTGGCGGTAATCAGCCCCAGCATTTT.

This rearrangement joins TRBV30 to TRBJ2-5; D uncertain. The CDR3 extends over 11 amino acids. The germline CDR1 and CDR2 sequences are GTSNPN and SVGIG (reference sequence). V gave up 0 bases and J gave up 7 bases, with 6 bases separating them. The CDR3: CAWSVLGTQYF. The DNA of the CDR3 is TGTGCCTGGAGTGTATTGGGGACCCAGTACTTC.

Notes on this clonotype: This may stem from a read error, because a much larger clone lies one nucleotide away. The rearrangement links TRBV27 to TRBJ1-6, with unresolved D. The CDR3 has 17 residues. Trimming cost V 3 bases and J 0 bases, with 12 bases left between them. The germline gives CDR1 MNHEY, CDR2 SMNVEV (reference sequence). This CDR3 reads CASSFGLSISYNSPLHF. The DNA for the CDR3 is TGTGCCAGCAGTTTCGGCCTCTCCATCTCCTATAATTCACCCCTCCACTTT.